Shown below are 15 T cell receptor beta chains from a single sample sequenced in a study of regulatory T cells in long-lasting Graves disease. As to time point: newly diagnosed GD, antithyroid drugs for less than 3 months. RNA from PBMCs was the source of the TCR library. According to the study, TCR beta libraries were built with iRepertoire HTBI primers and CDR3-region Arm-PCR. MiXCR was run by TCRdb on the multiplex PCR reads, yielding one entry per CDR3 protein. The sample yields around 450,000 distinct CDR3 sequences, 14% to 15% seen once. The data also belong to a second study, concerning T cells in Graves' hyperthyroidism and ophthalmopathy.

The input for sequencing was peripheral blood mononuclear cells (PBMCs), taken at new diagnosis, from a patient treated with antithyroid drugs. Receptors originate from a woman in her twenties or thirties with Graves disease.

The rearrangement joins TRBV6-2 or TRBV6-3 to TRBJ2-3; D ambiguous. The CDR3 has 16 residues. V dropped 5 bases and J dropped 1 base, with 16 bases sitting between them. Germline V gene sequence: CDR1 MNHEY, CDR2 SVGEGT. This chain's CDR3 is CASSESTSLGTDTQYF. DNA for the CDR3: TGTGCCAGCAGTGAGTCTACCTCGTTGGGCACAGATACGCAGTATTTT.

This clonotype appeared once. The chain has TRBV2 and TRBJ1-1; 8 nucleotides agree with TRBD1. V gave up 6 bases and J gave up 7 bases; unmatched junction bases: 7. This CDR3 region has 13 residues. The germline gives CDR1 SNHLY, CDR2 FYNNEI. The CDR3 protein is CASSKDRGDEAFF. In DNA form, the CDR3 reads TGTGCCAGCAGCAAAGACAGGGGTGATGAAGCTTTCTTT.

This clonotype was seen ten or more times. The chain carries TRBV2 and TRBJ1-2; unclear D gene. V lost 5 bases to trimming and J lost 2 bases, with 9 bases between them. This CDR3 is 13 amino acids long. Per the germline V gene, CDR1 is SNHLY and CDR2 is FYNNEI. In nucleotides, the CDR3 is TGTGCCAGCAGTTTGACACCGAACTATGGCTACACCTTC. Translation gives CASSLTPNYGYTF.

This clonotype was seen ten or more times. CDR3: CATKSGVYNEQFF. CDR3 nucleotide sequence: TGTGCCACCAAGTCCGGGGTATACAATGAGCAGTTCTTC. This chain joins TRBV24-1 and TRBJ2-1, with D tentatively TRBD2 (5 bases). The CDR3 is 13 amino acids. CDR1 and CDR2 from the germline V gene are KGHDR and SFDVKD. The V and J ends lost 8 bases and 4 bases respectively, with 11 bases between them.

This clonotype has at least ten counts. The genes are TRBV2 and TRBJ2-1; 13 bases are shared with TRBD2. The CDR3 loop spans 15 amino acids. The ends lost 7 bases at V and 9 bases at J; junction bases unmatched: 9. Germline V gene sequence: CDR1 SNHLY, CDR2 FYNNEI. CDR3 nucleotides: TGTGCCAGCAAGGTGCAACTAGCGGGAGGGGGTGAGCAGTTCTTC. Protein sequence: CASKVQLAGGGEQFF. The variable domain in full, with the rest retrieved from reference TRBV2 and TRBJ2-1, is EPEVTQTPSHQVTQMGQEVILRCVPISNHLYFYWYRQILGQKVEFLVSFYNNEISEKSEIFDDQFSVERPDGSNFTLKIRSTKLEDSAMYFCASKVQLAGGGEQFFGPGTRLTVL.

This clonotype came up many times. The chain has TRBV13 and TRBJ2-5, with D possibly called TRBD1 or TRBD2 (5 bases each). Trimming left V 1 base short and J 3 bases short, with 9 bases between. The germline gives CDR1 PRHDT, CDR2 FYEKMQ (reference sequence). CDR3 length equals 14 residues. For the CDR3, the DNA is TGTGCCAGCAGCTTAGCGGGACCGAAAGAGACCCAGTACTTC. Translation gives CASSLAGPKETQYF.

As to this clonotype: A read error may be the cause here, since a much bigger clone is one base away. This chain uses TRBV27 with TRBJ2-7; 16 bases match TRBD2. This CDR3 spans 16 amino acids. V shed 4 bases and J 7 bases; nucleotides not matched to a gene: 7. Per the germline V gene, CDR1 is MNHEY and CDR2 is SMNVEV (reference sequence). The CDR3, as DNA: TGTGCCAGCAGTTATCTGGGACTAGCGGGAGGGACTGAGCAGTACTTC. Protein product: CASSYLGLAGGTEQYF.

The sample holds many counts of this clonotype. V is TRBV5-4 and J is TRBJ2-3; 11 bases are a match to TRBD2. In germline, CDR1 is SGHNT, CDR2 YYREEE (reference sequence). The CDR3 length is 15 residues. After removal of 9 bases from V and 2 bases from J, the junction contained 8 bases not matched to a gene. DNA for the CDR3: TGTGCCACCCGAAGACTAGCGGGGATCACAGATACGCAGTATTTT. Translated, it gives CATRRLAGITDTQYF.

The chain joins TRBV25-1 to TRBJ2-3; perhaps TRBD2 as D (5 bases). V was shortened by 3 bases and J by 7 bases, with 17 bases between the two germline ends. CDR3 length equals 15 residues. Germline CDR1 and CDR2: MGHDK and SYGVNS. The CDR3, as DNA: TGTGCCAGCAGTGACCCCAGCGGAAGCGTATATACGCAGTATTTT. This translates into CASSDPSGSVYTQYF. The entire variable domain, with the rest obtained from reference TRBV25-1 and TRBJ2-3, is as follows: EADIYQTPRYLVIGTGKKITLECSQTMGHDKMYWYQQDPGMELHLIHYSYGVNSTEKGDLSSESTVSRIRTEHFPLTLESARPSHTSQYLCASSDPSGSVYTQYFGPGTRLTVL.

This clonotype came up many times. This sequence joins TRBV10-3 and TRBJ2-1; tentatively, D is TRBD2 (5 bases). The CDR3 has 15 amino acids. Germline V gene data show CDR1 as ENHRY and CDR2 as SYGVKD. V lost 3 bases, J lost 4 bases, and 13 bases lay in between. The DNA of the CDR3 is TGTGCCATCAGTGATGGGTGGGAGCGGTACAATGAGCAGTTCTTC. Residues: CAISDGWERYNEQFF.

In its sample, this clonotype was seen many times. This sequence joins TRBV11-3 and TRBJ2-2; D gene unclear. The CDR3 is made up of 14 amino acids. The ends were cut back, 0 bases at V and 5 bases at J, with 7 bases in the middle. In germline, CDR1 is SGHNT, CDR2 YENEEA. CDR3 DNA sequence: TGTGCCAGCAGCTTAGAGAGCAGAACCGGGGAGCTGTTTTTT. This translates into CASSLESRTGELFF.

The genes are TRBV5-4 and TRBJ2-1; D might be TRBD2 (5 bases). The V gene lost 1 base and the J gene lost 11 bases, with 13 bases spanning the gap. CDR1 and CDR2 (germline): SGHNT, YYREEE (reference sequence). There are 13 residues in the CDR3. CDR3 in amino acids: CASSLTRSWKQFF. DNA of the CDR3: TGTGCCAGCAGCTTGACTAGATCTTGGAAGCAGTTCTTC.

The gene calls are TRBV20-1 and TRBJ2-1; 7 bases map to TRBD2. Germline CDR1 and CDR2: DFQATT and SNEGSKA (reference sequence). The ends lost 1 base at V and 9 bases at J; junction bases unmatched: 9. This CDR3 contains 14 residues. The CDR3 reads CSARGGGIVGEQFF. The DNA of the CDR3 is TGCAGTGCTAGAGGGGGGGGGATAGTCGGTGAGCAGTTCTTC.

This clonotype was observed many times. The chain uses TRBV5-6 and TRBJ2-1; D is unclear. This CDR3 has 10 amino acids. Trimming shortened V by 4 bases and J by 8 bases, and 4 bases separated the two germline ends. CDR1 SGHDT and CDR2 YYEEEE come from the germline V gene. The CDR3 sequence is CASSGDEQFF. CDR3 sequence (DNA): TGTGCCAGCAGCGGCGATGAGCAGTTCTTC. The full variable domain, with the rest looked up from reference TRBV5-6 and TRBJ2-1, is DAGVTQSPTHLIKTRGQQVTLRCSPKSGHDTVSWYQQALGQGPQFIFQYYEEEERQRGNFPDRFSGHQFPNYSSELNVNALLLGDSALYLCASSGDEQFFGPGTRLTVL.

This clonotype was detected only a few times. V is TRBV27 and J is TRBJ2-7; 8 positions agree with TRBD2. The V gene's germline CDR1 is MNHEY and CDR2 SMNVEV (reference sequence). The CDR3 covers 16 residues. J was trimmed by 2 bases and V by 6 bases; bases with no gene match: 12. The CDR3 DNA is TGTGCCAGCAGCCGCGAGGCGGGACTAGGGGCCTACGAGCAGTACTTC. It encodes CASSREAGLGAYEQYF.